This T cell receptor beta chain was obtained from a study of blood T cell repertoires in COVID-19 (dated by TCRdb to 2019 to 2021). Background for the entire study: Samples covering the acute and convalescent phases of COVID-19 were provided by collaborators in the United States, Italy and Spain. The samples were drawn from two sources: the first 160 participants of the ongoing ImmuneRACE study, and some 1,300 subjects contributed by 6 global collaborators. Subjects who had been exposed to COVID-19, were actively infected with it, or had recovered from it provided the deeply sampled blood TCRbeta repertoires that made up the dataset. The prospective study material was composed of cDNA or gDNA derived from T cells, B-cell-depleted T cells, or PBMCs. Sample metadata almost always included a de-identified subject ID, COVID-19 status, age in years and sex. The repertoires were released in a freely available public database meant as a resource for research on the immune response to SARS-CoV-2. HLA class I and class II types, where available, came from metadata supplied by the sample provider rather than from assay-based typing.

To note about this clone: Its cognate antigen has yet to be identified. Base qualities are not at hand, and no much larger clone is one base apart.

Results the study describes overall, beyond this receptor: How much clinical and demographic metadata was included differed by source and by participant, and the metadata was provided uncurated.

Whole blood was collected in K2EDTA tubes by collaborating institutions according to the institutions' own protocols. For TCRbeta analysis, collaborator samples were shipped as frozen whole blood, as isolated PBMCs, or as DNA extracted from either sample type. TCRbeta CDR3 regions were amplified from genomic DNA using the immunoSEQ Assay, a bias-controlled multiplex PCR. For the original study's pipeline: The number of nucleated cells in each sample was estimated from the amplification of reference gene primers within the assay. To quantify the absolute abundance of each unique TCRbeta CDR3 rearrangement, sequence reads were collapsed and filtered. For each sample, productive Simpson clonality was calculated as the square root of Simpson's diversity index across productive rearrangements. In TCRdb, the immuneACCESS table is reduced to in-frame sequences with V and J assigned. These tables do not hold every clone; where another copy was compared, an unresolved V gene accounts for under half, and the others remain unexplained. V, J and clone size reflect that table, while D and trimming were determined from the DNA. A total of 95,000 to 110,000 clones appear in this sample, around 90% of them only once. 4% to 6% of the sample goes to the ten largest clones.

The CDR3 has 14 amino acids, counting the end cysteine and phenylalanine. Only the CDR3 region is kept as DNA, spanning 42 bases read in frame from base 1. Here V drops 4 bases and J drops 5 bases, and the junction holds 6 bases not matched to any gene. The germline V gene gives CDR1 as SGHRS and CDR2 as YFSETQ. Source material: peripheral blood. Recombination joined TRBV5-1 with TRBJ2-5; the junction holds 9 bases that match TRBD2. The sequence came from a human donor in a cohort sampled during active COVID-19. CDR3 sequence: CASSRAGGGETQYF. At the DNA level, the sequence is TGCGCCAGCAGCCGAGCGGGAGGAGGGGAGACCCAGTACTTC.